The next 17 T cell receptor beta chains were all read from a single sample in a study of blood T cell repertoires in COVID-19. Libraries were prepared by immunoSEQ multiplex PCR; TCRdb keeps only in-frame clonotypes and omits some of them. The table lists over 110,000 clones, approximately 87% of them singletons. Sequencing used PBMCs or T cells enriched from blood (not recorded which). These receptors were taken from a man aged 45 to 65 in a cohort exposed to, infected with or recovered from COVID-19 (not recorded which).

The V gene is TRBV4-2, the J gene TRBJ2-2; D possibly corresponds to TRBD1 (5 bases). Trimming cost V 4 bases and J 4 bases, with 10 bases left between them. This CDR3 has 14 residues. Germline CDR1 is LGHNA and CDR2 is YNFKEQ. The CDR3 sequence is CASSLDSFTGELFF. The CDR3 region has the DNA TGTGCCAGCAGCCTTGACAGTTTCACCGGGGAGCTGTTTTTT.

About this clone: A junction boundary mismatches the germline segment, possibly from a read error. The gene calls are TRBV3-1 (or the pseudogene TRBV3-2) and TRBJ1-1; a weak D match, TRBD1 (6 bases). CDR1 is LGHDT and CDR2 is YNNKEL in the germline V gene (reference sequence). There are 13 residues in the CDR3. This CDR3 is CASSQAFGGSWGF. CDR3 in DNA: TGTGCCAGCAGCCAAGCTTTTGGGGGCAGTTGGGGATTT.

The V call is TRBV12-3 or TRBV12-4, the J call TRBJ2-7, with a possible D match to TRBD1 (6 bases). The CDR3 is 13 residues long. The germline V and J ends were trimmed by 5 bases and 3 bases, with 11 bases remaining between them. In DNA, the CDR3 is TGTGCCAGCAGTACCGGACAGAGCTACGAGCAGTACTTC. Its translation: CASSTGQSYEQYF.

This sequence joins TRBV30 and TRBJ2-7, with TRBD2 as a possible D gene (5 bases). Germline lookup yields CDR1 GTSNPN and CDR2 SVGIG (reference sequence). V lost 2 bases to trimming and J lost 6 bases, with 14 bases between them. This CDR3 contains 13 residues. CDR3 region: CAWSTGLRVEQYF. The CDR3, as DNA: TGTGCCTGGAGTACTGGACTCCGCGTCGAGCAGTACTTC.

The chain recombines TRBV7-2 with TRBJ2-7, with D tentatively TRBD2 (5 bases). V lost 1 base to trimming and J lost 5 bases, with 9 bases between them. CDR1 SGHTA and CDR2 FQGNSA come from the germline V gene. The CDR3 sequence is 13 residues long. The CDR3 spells CASSLDGVHEQYF. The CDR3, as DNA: TGTGCCAGCAGCTTAGACGGGGTACACGAGCAGTACTTC.

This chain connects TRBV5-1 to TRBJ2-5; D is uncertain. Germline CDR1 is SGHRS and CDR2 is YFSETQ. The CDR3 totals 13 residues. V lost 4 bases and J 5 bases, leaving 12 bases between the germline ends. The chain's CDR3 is CASSLRIAETQYF. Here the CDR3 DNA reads TGCGCCAGCAGCCTCCGTATTGCGGAGACCCAGTACTTC.

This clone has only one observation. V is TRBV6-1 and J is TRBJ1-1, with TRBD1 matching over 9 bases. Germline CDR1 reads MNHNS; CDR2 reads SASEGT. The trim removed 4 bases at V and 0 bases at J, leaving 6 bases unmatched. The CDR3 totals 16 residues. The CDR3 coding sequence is TGTGCCAGCAGTGTCCCGGGGGACAGGGTGAACACTGAAGCTTTCTTT. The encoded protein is CASSVPGDRVNTEAFF.

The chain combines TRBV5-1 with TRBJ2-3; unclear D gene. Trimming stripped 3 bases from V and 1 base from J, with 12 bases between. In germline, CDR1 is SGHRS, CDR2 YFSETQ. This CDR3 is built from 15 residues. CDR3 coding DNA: TGCGCCAGCAGCTCTGGCTTAAGCGGCACAGATACGCAGTATTTT. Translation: CASSSGLSGTDTQYF.

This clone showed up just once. CDR3 in DNA: TGTGCCAGCAGCGCCGATCGGGGTATCACAGATACGCAGTATTTT. Translation: CASSADRGITDTQYF. The chain joins TRBV9 to TRBJ2-3, with D maybe TRBD2 (5 bases). The V and J ends lost 3 bases and 2 bases respectively, with 13 bases between them. Germline CDR1 reads SGDLS; CDR2 reads YYNGEE. The CDR3 extends over 15 amino acids.

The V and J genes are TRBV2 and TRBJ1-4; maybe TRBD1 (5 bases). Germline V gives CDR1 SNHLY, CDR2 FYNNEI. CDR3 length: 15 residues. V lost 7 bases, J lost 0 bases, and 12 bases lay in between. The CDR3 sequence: CASMRTLATNEKLFF. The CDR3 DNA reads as TGTGCCAGCATGCGGACACTCGCAACTAATGAAAAACTGTTTTTT.

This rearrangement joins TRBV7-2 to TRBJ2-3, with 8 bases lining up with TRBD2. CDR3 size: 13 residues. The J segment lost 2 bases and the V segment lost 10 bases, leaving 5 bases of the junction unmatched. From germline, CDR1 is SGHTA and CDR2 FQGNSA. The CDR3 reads CATKRGTTDTQYF. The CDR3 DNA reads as TGTGCCACCAAGCGGGGGACCACAGATACGCAGTATTTT.

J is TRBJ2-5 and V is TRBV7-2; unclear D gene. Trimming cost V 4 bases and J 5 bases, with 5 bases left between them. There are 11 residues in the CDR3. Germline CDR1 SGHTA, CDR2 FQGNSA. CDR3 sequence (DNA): TGTGCCAGCAGCTCCCGGGAGACCCAGTACTTC. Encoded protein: CASSSRETQYF.

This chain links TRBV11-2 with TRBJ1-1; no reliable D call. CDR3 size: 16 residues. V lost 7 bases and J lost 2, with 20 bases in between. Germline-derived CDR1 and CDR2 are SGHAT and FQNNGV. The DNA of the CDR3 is TGTGCCAGCACACTTAATGCGGTTTCCTCTAACACTGAAGCTTTCTTT. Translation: CASTLNAVSSNTEAFF. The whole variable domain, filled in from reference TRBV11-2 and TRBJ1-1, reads EAGVAQSPRYKIIEKRQSVAFWCNPISGHATLYWYQQILGQGPKLLIQFQNNGVVDDSQLPKDRFSAERLKGVDSTLKIQPAKLEDSAVYLCASTLNAVSSNTEAFFGQGTRLTVV.

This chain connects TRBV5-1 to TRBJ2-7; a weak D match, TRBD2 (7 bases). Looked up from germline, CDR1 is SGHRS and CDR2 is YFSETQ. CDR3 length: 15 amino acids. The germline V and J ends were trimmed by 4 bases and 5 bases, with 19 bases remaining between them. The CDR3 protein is CASSGPGGPLDEQYF. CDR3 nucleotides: TGCGCCAGCAGCGGGCCCGGGGGGCCCCTCGACGAGCAGTACTTC.

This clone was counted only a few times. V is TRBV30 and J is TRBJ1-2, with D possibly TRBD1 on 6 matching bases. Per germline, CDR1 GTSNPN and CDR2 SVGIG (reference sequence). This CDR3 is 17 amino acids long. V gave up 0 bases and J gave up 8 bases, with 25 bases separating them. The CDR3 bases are TGTGCCTGGAGTGTACGAGACTCCAGGGGCGGTGATAGGGGCTACACCTTC. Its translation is CAWSVRDSRGGDRGYTF. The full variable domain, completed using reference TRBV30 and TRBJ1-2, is SQTIHQWPATLVQPVGSPLSLECTVEGTSNPNLYWYRQAAGRGLQLLFYSVGIGQISSEVPQNLSASRPQDRQFILSSKKLLLSDSGFYLCAWSVRDSRGGDRGYTFGSGTRLTVV.

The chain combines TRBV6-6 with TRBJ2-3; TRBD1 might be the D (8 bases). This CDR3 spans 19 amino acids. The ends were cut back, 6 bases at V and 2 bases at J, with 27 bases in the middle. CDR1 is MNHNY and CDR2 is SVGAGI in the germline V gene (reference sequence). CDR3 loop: CASSRAGGAWLADTDTQYF. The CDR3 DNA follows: TGTGCCAGCAGCCGAGCAGGGGGCGCGTGGCTAGCGGACACAGATACGCAGTATTTT.

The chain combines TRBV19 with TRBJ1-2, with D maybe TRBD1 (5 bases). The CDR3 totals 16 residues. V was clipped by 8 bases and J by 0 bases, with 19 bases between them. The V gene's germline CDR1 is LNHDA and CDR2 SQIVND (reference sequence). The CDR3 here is CASRSVGEVTNYGYTF. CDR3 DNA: TGTGCCAGTCGGTCTGTAGGGGAGGTCACTAACTATGGCTACACCTTC.